This T cell receptor beta chain was sequenced in a study of blood T cells in healthy people across ages. Findings and limits, study-wide: Older age went with lower TCR beta diversity per million T cells, in a roughly linear way.

The CDR3 has 16 residues. Germline V gene sequence: CDR1 MNHEY, CDR2 SVGEGT. V lost 2 bases to trimming and J lost 7 bases, with 18 bases between them. The use of a sample-barcoded 5' primer and a J-beta primer mix characterized a second PCR of roughly 6 to 11 cycles. MiXCR, run by TCRdb on the 5' RACE reads, gives a single entry per CDR3 protein. This table has 1.5 million to 2 million distinct CDR3 sequences, roughly 49% appearing once. Concerning this clonotype: Its target is not known.

The sequence was collected from a woman aged 40-49 years in good health. The sample taken for sequencing was blood. This chain joins TRBV6-2 or TRBV6-3 and TRBJ2-1; the D gene is possibly TRBD1 (5 bases). CDR3 nucleotides: TGTGCCAGCAGTTACGGGCCTGGGGCCCTCGGGAATGAGCAGTTCTTC. This sequence encodes CASSYGPGALGNEQFF.